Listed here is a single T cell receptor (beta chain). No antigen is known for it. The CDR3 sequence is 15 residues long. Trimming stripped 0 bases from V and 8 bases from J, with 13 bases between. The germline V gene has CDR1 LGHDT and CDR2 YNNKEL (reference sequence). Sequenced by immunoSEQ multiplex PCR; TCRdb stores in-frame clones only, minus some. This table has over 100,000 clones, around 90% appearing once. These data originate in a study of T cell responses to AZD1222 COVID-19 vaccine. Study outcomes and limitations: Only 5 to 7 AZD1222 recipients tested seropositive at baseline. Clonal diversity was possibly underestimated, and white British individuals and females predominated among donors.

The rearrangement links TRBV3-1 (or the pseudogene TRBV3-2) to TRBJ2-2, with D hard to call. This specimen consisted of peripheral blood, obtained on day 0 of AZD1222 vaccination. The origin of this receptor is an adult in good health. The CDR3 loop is CASSQDLGHRGELFF. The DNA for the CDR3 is TGTGCCAGCAGCCAAGATCTCGGCCATCGGGGGGAGCTGTTTTTT.